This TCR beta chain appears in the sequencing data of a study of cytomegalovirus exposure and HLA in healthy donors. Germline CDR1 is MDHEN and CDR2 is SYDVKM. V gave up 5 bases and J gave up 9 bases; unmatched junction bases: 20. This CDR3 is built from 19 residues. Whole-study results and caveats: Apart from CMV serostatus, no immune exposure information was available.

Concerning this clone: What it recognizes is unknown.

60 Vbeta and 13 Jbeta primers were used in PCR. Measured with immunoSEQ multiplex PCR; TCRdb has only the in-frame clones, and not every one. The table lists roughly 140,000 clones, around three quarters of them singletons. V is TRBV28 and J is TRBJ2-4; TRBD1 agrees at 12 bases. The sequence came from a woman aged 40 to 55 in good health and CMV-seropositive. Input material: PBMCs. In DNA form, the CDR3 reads TGTGCCAGCAGTCCATACTTGGGGGGACAGGGGGCGCGTTTGGCCATTCAGTACTTC. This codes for CASSPYLGGQGARLAIQYF.